The present TCR beta chain was sequenced within a study of blood T cell repertoires in COVID-19. Study-wide context: Some COVID-19 samples were acute and others convalescent; all came from the United States, Italy and Spain. The cDNA or gDNA used as material had been derived from T cells, B-cell-depleted T cells, or PBMCs.

Seattle's cohort entered during active infection and was followed longitudinally. Authors' analysis steps: Scientists estimated how many nucleated cells there were by amplifying reference gene primers. The data were produced by immunoSEQ multiplex PCR, yet TCRdb's version contains in-frame clones alone and is incomplete. For V, J and clone size, that table is used; D and trimming come from the DNA. Of 97,000 or so clones in the sample, roughly 92% are singletons; the top ten hold roughly 1.9%. This CDR3 comprises 14 residues. The junction had 8 bases not matched to a gene; V was cut back by 5 bases and J by 7 bases. Germline V gene lookup returns CDR1 SGHRS and CDR2 YFSETQ.

The sample was peripheral blood. The chain recombines TRBV5-1 with TRBJ2-1, with TRBD2 matching over 8 bases. The TCR comes from a woman aged 50 to 65 with COVID-19, enrolled during active disease. CDR3 amino acids: CASSLAGSSNEQFF. DNA of the CDR3: TGCGCCAGCAGTTTAGCGGGGAGTTCGAATGAGCAGTTCTTC.